The source of this TCR beta chain is a study of Ad26.COV2.S vaccination and SARS-CoV-2 variants. Overall study: Donor got 5x10^10 or 1x10^11 viral particles of Ad26.COV2.S.

The treatment: around 19 received Ad26.COV2.S at low or high dose, single or two shots; 5 received placebo; per-sample allocation not given. It was on day 63 after the first vaccine or placebo injection that samples were taken. Only in-frame clones appear in the TCRdb table, and some are missing; sequencing was by immunoSEQ multiplex PCR. The data contain just over 350,000 clones, roughly 85% of them seen just once; the ten biggest clones take up roughly 3.5%. V gave up 5 bases and J gave up 5 bases; unmatched junction bases: 6. The CDR3 spans 15 residues. Germline V lookup: CDR1 SEHNR, CDR2 FQNEAQ (reference sequence).

The J gene is TRBJ1-6, the V gene TRBV7-9; 7 nucleotides agree with TRBD1. This clonotype was sampled from a person between 18 and 59 years old who received the Ad26.COV2.S COVID-19 vaccine or a placebo. The sequencing here drew on peripheral blood, taken in a trial of Ad26.COV2.S vaccine versus placebo. The CDR3 DNA is TGTGCCAGCAGCCCCCGGGGACAGAATAATTCACCCCTCCACTTT. Translation: CASSPRGQNNSPLHF.